Listed below are T cell receptor beta chains from one sample, sequenced in a study of blood T cell repertoires in COVID-19. Libraries were prepared by immunoSEQ multiplex PCR; TCRdb keeps only in-frame clonotypes and omits some of them. The sample has hundreds of thousands of clones, less than 90% seen once. The specimen sequenced was peripheral blood. The receptors derive from a woman in her seventies with COVID-19, enrolled during active disease. CDR3s leave out the opening cysteine and the closing phenylalanine or tryptophan. Not all rows give a size; the values are once, few, many and, for expanded clones, a class.

v_gene,abundance,j_gene,CDR3aa
TRBV21-1,NA,TRBJ2-7,ASSNPRDEQY
TRBV30,NA,TRBJ1-2,AWTPRANYGYT
TRBV28,NA,TRBJ1-5,ASSPKRTRWTEHNQPQH
TRBV12-3/TRBV12-4,once,TRBJ2-7,ASSLSRGYEQY
TRBV5-1,NA,TRBJ2-2,ASSSGTLANTGELF
TRBV19,NA,TRBJ2-1,ASSRDRGRSYNEQF
TRBV5-4,NA,TRBJ2-1,ASNPGAGAVYNEQF
TRBV4-1,NA,TRBJ1-5,ASSHPARDRDQPQH
TRBV27,once,TRBJ1-6,ASSFPSPNSPLH
TRBV11-2,NA,TRBJ2-3,ASSLGYRDPTDTQY
TRBV6-5,NA,TRBJ2-7,ASSYAQDRYEQY
TRBV12-3/TRBV12-4,NA,TRBJ2-7,ASSFGTNEQY
TRBV19,NA,TRBJ1-2,ASSMGRDYGYT
TRBV5-1,NA,TRBJ2-2,ASSSDPGQTNTGELF
TRBV4-3,NA,TRBJ2-6,ASSQVGTGGLTGANVLT
TRBV6-1,few,TRBJ1-4,ASSPTDRGRLF
TRBV18,once,TRBJ1-1,ASSPYLTVNTEAF
TRBV11-2,NA,TRBJ2-7,ASSLSRGSSYEQY
TRBV11-2,NA,TRBJ1-3,ASSTTGTGGNTIY
TRBV30,once,TRBJ2-2,ALHSGAGTGELF
TRBV18,NA,TRBJ2-4,ASSPGKGVKNIQY
TRBV10-1,once,TRBJ2-3,ASSGPKGQRALDTQY
TRBV6-6,NA,TRBJ1-3,ASSHPSSGNTIY
TRBV2,once,TRBJ1-1,ASSEQDENTEAF
TRBV5-1,NA,TRBJ1-2,ASSLGFEGAARGYT
TRBV6-5,once,TRBJ2-1,ASSYSGFRF
TRBV6-5,NA,TRBJ2-1,ASVVGTGLNEQF
TRBV28,NA,TRBJ1-2,ASSLGGSYGYT
TRBV15,once,TRBJ1-6,ATTRRVNNSPLH
TRBV30,NA,TRBJ1-3,AWSFPGQPSGNTIY
TRBV6-5,NA,TRBJ1-1,ASRTRDMAF
TRBV5-1,NA,TRBJ2-5,ASSFLAGQDLETQY
TRBV18,NA,TRBJ2-7,ASSPLGLAGSEQY
TRBV19,NA,TRBJ1-2,ASNRGIRYGYT
TRBV7-2,few,TRBJ2-7,ASSLAQPIVQQY
TRBV7-2,NA,TRBJ1-1,ASSLGQIMNTEAF
TRBV5-5,NA,TRBJ1-2,ASSLDSFGYT
TRBV9,NA,TRBJ2-2,ASSVAGDITGELF
TRBV2,NA,TRBJ2-1,ASSGDTSKQF
TRBV28,NA,TRBJ1-2,ASSLQGRGGYT
TRBV5-5,NA,TRBJ2-3,ASSPGLAGSTDTQY
TRBV5-1,once,TRBJ1-2,ASSPYPQGANGYT
TRBV5-1,NA,TRBJ1-1,ASSLMTGGGEAF
TRBV7-6,NA,TRBJ2-5,ASSPNGLAGRRETQY
TRBV28,NA,TRBJ1-3,ASSSGQGSGNTIY
TRBV18,NA,TRBJ1-1,ASSPPGQGTEAF
TRBV9,NA,TRBJ2-3,ASSATSGGRDTQY
TRBV3-1/TRBV3-2,NA,TRBJ2-3,ASSRLWGGEDTQY
TRBV7-9,NA,TRBJ2-1,ASSLGRWYNEQF